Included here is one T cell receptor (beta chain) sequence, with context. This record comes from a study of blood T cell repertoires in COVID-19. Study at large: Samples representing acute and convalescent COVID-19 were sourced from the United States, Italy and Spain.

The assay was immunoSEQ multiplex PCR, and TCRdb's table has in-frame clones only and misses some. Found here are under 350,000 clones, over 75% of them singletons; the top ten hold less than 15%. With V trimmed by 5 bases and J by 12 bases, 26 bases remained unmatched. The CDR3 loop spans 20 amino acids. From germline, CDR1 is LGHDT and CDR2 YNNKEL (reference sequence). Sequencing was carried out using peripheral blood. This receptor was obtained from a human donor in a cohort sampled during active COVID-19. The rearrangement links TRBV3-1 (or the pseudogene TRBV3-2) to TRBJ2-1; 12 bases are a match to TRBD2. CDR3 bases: TGTGCCAGCAGCGGAGAGACCAGGGTTGGCGGGCTAGCGGGAGGGGGCAGGCAGTTCTTC. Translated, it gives CASSGETRVGGLAGGGRQFF.